Shown below are 28 T cell receptor beta chains from a single sample sequenced in a study of regulatory T cells in long-lasting Graves disease (dated by TCRdb to the early 2020s). Explained via the paper, the time point label denotes: newly diagnosed GD, antithyroid drugs for less than 3 months. RNA was extracted from PBMCs in TRIzol for both TCR sequencing and RNA sequencing. Library method: multiplex PCR. TCRdb lists the instrument as Illumina HiSeq 4000. CDR3 regions were amplified by Arm-PCR with iRepertoire HTBI primers to construct TCR beta libraries. TCRdb passed the public sequencing reads through fastp at Q25 and MiXCR, retaining productive beta sequences. Rows matching on CDR3 protein sequence are summarized as one entry with the most common DNA and genes. Here the sample has about 540,000 distinct CDR3 sequences; 13% occur a single time. The top ten clones comprise roughly 9.7% of the sample.

Another study also made use of these data, one on T cells in Graves' hyperthyroidism and ophthalmopathy.

The sample in question was peripheral blood mononuclear cells (PBMCs), obtained at new diagnosis, from a patient treated with antithyroid drugs. The receptors were sampled from a man under 40 with Graves disease. Donor details come from another sample of the same person, matched by shared clones.

This clonotype has just a few counts. The CDR3 protein is CASSWGDSTDTQYF. The DNA for the CDR3 is TGTGCCAGCAGTTGGGGGGACTCCACAGATACGCAGTATTTT. The V gene is TRBV7-2, the J gene TRBJ2-3, with a tentative D call TRBD2 (6 bases). Germline V CDR1 and CDR2: SGHTA, FQGNSA. The CDR3 contains 14 residues. Trimming cost V 6 bases and J 2 bases, with 12 bases left between them.

Only one count was recorded for this clonotype. A much larger clone lies a single base off, so this may be a read error. The chain combines TRBV6-5 with TRBJ2-5; D perhaps matches TRBD2 (6 bases). Trimming cost V 2 bases and J 7 bases, with 17 bases left between them. The CDR3 runs to 15 residues. Germline lookup yields CDR1 MNHEY and CDR2 SVGAGI. CDR3 sequence (DNA): TGTGCCAGCAGTTACGCAAAGGGGAGGCAGGGGACCCAGTACTTC. Amino acids: CASSYAKGRQGTQYF.

This clonotype occurred a few times. The rearrangement uses TRBV19 and TRBJ2-1; TRBD2 matches at 10 bases. The V gene end was trimmed by 5 bases and the J gene end by 3 bases; junction bases not matched to a gene: 10. The CDR3 runs 17 residues. Germline CDR1 and CDR2: LNHDA and SQIVND (reference sequence). The CDR3 DNA reads TGTGCCAGTAGTGGAGCGGGAGGGGCTATCCTCTACAATGAGCAGTTCTTC. This sequence encodes CASSGAGGAILYNEQFF.

The CDR3 DNA reads as TGTGCCATCAGTGAGTCTGGACTAGAGGGCGAGCAGTACTTC. Its protein is CAISESGLEGEQYF. This chain links TRBV10-3 with TRBJ2-7, with 7 bases identical to TRBD2. Per the germline V gene, CDR1 is ENHRY and CDR2 is SYGVKD. The V segment lost 0 bases and the J segment 6 bases; nucleotides outside the gene matches: 5. The CDR3 has 14 amino acids.

Notes on this clonotype: At one boundary the junction diverges from the germline segment, which might be a read error. V gene TRBV5-1 combines with J gene TRBJ2-7; 9 positions agree with TRBD1. This CDR3 comprises 18 residues. From germline, CDR1 is SGHRS and CDR2 YFSETQ. CDR3 amino acids: CASSLGPGQGIPPYEQYF. The CDR3 DNA reads TGCGCCAGCAGCTTAGGCCCGGGACAGGGCATACCTCCCTATGAGCAGTACTTC.

This clonotype has a count of ten or more. The V and J genes are TRBV6-1 and TRBJ1-2; TRBD1 might be the D (6 bases). Germline CDR1 and CDR2: MNHNS and SASEGT. Trimming removed 6 bases from V and 5 bases from J, with 22 bases in between. CDR3 length equals 16 residues. The CDR3 sequence: CASSLADGQSLYGYTF. CDR3 sequence (DNA): TGTGCCAGCAGCCTAGCGGACGGACAGAGCCTATATGGCTACACCTTC.

The rearrangement links TRBV19 to TRBJ2-7; 10 bases match TRBD2. CDR1 and CDR2 (germline): LNHDA, SQIVND (reference sequence). The V and J ends lost 4 bases and 0 bases, in that order; junction bases with no gene match: 9. The length of the CDR3 is 17 residues. The CDR3 DNA sequence: TGTGCCAGTAGTAGGACTAGCGGTTCCGCGAGCTCCTACGAGCAGTACTTC. Its protein product is CASSRTSGSASSYEQYF.

This clonotype showed up many times. V usage is TRBV18 and J usage is TRBJ1-1; no definite D call. The CDR3 loop spans 12 amino acids. Trimming stripped 3 bases from V and 3 bases from J, with 5 bases between. Germline CDR1 is KGHSH and CDR2 is LQKENI. DNA for the CDR3: TGTGCCAGCTCACCCGCGGACACTGAAGCTTTCTTT. It specifies CASSPADTEAFF.

The rearrangement uses TRBV20-1 and TRBJ2-5; the D gene is possibly TRBD1 (6 bases). Trimming stripped 6 bases from V and 3 bases from J, with 11 bases between. Germline assignment: CDR1 DFQATT and CDR2 SNEGSKA (reference sequence). CDR3 length: 12 residues. The CDR3 nucleotides are TGCAGTGCGCCACAGGGAAAAGAGACCCAGTACTTC. Protein product: CSAPQGKETQYF.

The chain uses TRBV12-3 or TRBV12-4 and TRBJ2-2; D unclear. Trimming pared 3 bases from V and 0 bases from J, leaving 11 bases between. This CDR3 region has 16 residues. The CDR3 loop is CASSFIRAANTGELFF. The DNA for the CDR3 is TGTGCCAGCAGTTTTATTAGGGCGGCGAACACCGGGGAGCTGTTTTTT.

This chain links TRBV20-1 with TRBJ2-3; perhaps TRBD2 as D (5 bases). Germline-derived CDR1 and CDR2 are DFQATT and SNEGSKA (reference sequence). This CDR3 has 14 residues. The ends were cut back, 1 base at V and 3 bases at J, with 11 bases in the middle. For the CDR3, the DNA is TGCAGTGCTAGAGCCTCAGAGGGAACAGATACGCAGTATTTT. Amino acids: CSARASEGTDTQYF.

The sample holds a few counts of this clonotype. The CDR3 is CSARTSGSGNEQFF. In DNA, the CDR3 is TGCAGTGCTAGGACTAGCGGGAGTGGCAATGAGCAGTTCTTC. The chain joins TRBV20-1 to TRBJ2-1; TRBD2 matches 12 bases. J lost 6 bases, V lost 3 bases, and 3 bases had no gene match. The V gene's germline CDR1 is DFQATT and CDR2 SNEGSKA (reference sequence). The CDR3 covers 14 residues.

This clonotype was counted ten times or more. The chain uses TRBV6-1 and TRBJ2-3; D is ambiguous. Germline values: CDR1 MNHNS, CDR2 SASEGT. This CDR3 region has 17 residues. The V gene lost 6 bases and the J gene lost 5 bases, with 24 bases spanning the gap. CDR3 protein: CASRVVSGGPVRDTQYF. The CDR3 coding sequence is TGTGCCAGCAGAGTGGTGTCTGGCGGTCCAGTGCGAGATACGCAGTATTTT.

This clonotype was counted between two and nine times. The V gene is TRBV9, the J gene TRBJ2-1, with unresolved D. The V and J ends lost 4 bases and 4 bases respectively, with 12 bases between them. Germline V gene data show CDR1 as SGDLS and CDR2 as YYNGEE. This CDR3 has 14 residues. The CDR3 is CASSPESLYNEQFF. DNA of the CDR3: TGTGCCAGCAGCCCAGAAAGTTTATACAATGAGCAGTTCTTC.

This clonotype was counted between two and nine times. The chain recombines TRBV10-2 with TRBJ2-1; D gene uncertain. The CDR3 is 14 residues long. CDR1 and CDR2 from the germline V gene are WSHSY and SAAADI. The V end was cut by 4 bases, the J end by 9 bases, with 16 bases between. The CDR3 nucleotides are TGCGCCAGCAGTGGGGGTTCTCTTAGTACTGAGCAGTTCTTC. It translates to CASSGGSLSTEQFF.

This clonotype was detected a few times. This chain links TRBV5-1 with TRBJ2-5, with TRBD1 matching over 7 bases. J gave up 4 bases and V 3 bases, and 12 bases lay outside the gene matches. The length of the CDR3 is 16 residues. Germline V gene sequence: CDR1 SGHRS, CDR2 YFSETQ. CDR3 region: CASSSSYRGKRETQYF. The DNA for the CDR3 is TGCGCCAGCAGCTCTAGTTACAGGGGTAAAAGAGAGACCCAGTACTTC.

This clonotype was observed at least ten times. This chain joins TRBV20-1 and TRBJ1-1; tentatively, D is TRBD1 (5 bases). Trimming cost V 0 bases and J 4 bases, with 21 bases left between them. CDR3 length equals 17 residues. The germline gives CDR1 DFQATT, CDR2 SNEGSKA (reference sequence). CDR3 sequence: CSARDPDLGEGLTEAFF. CDR3 DNA: TGCAGTGCTAGAGACCCCGACCTGGGGGAAGGGCTCACTGAAGCTTTCTTT.

In this sample, this clonotype turned up a few times. The chain joins TRBV6-1 to TRBJ1-4; D is undetermined. The CDR3 is 14 residues long. V lost 6 bases, J lost 4 bases, and 12 bases lay in between. Per germline, CDR1 MNHNS and CDR2 SASEGT. In nucleotides, the CDR3 is TGTGCCAGCAGATCCCCAGTGGATAATGAAAAACTGTTTTTT. As protein: CASRSPVDNEKLFF.

This clonotype appeared many times. This sequence joins TRBV2 and TRBJ1-2; 7 nucleotides align to TRBD1. V trimming: 3 bases; J trimming: 1 base; junction bases outside the gene matches: 5. The length of the CDR3 is 15 residues. Germline CDR1 SNHLY, CDR2 FYNNEI. Here the CDR3 DNA reads TGTGCCAGCAGTGAGACAGGGCCTCTTAACTATGGCTACACCTTC. Its protein is CASSETGPLNYGYTF.

This clonotype showed up many times. J is TRBJ2-3 and V is TRBV5-1, with 8 bases lining up with TRBD2. Trimming removed 3 bases from V and 6 bases from J; junction bases left unmatched: 9. This CDR3 contains 15 residues. Germline CDR1 and CDR2: SGHRS and YFSETQ. The CDR3 DNA follows: TGCGCCAGCAGCTCCTCAGCGGGAGCAATGGATACGCAGTATTTT. This codes for CASSSSAGAMDTQYF.

This clonotype was counted at least ten times. The chain links TRBV6-1 to TRBJ2-7, with D perhaps TRBD1 or TRBD2 (5 bases each). Germline V gene lookup returns CDR1 MNHNS and CDR2 SASEGT. V was trimmed by 0 bases and J by 3 bases, leaving 6 bases between them. CDR3 length equals 13 residues. CDR3 bases: TGTGCCAGCAGTGAAGCGGGGGACTACGAGCAGTACTTC. Translation gives CASSEAGDYEQYF.

V is TRBV19 and J is TRBJ2-3; D is unresolved. Germline CDR1 is LNHDA and CDR2 is SQIVND (reference sequence). V was shortened by 8 bases and J by 0 bases, with 15 bases between the two germline ends. The CDR3 loop spans 15 amino acids. The CDR3 loop reads CASSTPGTSTDTQYF. The CDR3 DNA follows: TGTGCCAGTTCGACCCCGGGTACTAGCACAGATACGCAGTATTTT.

This clonotype came up many times. This chain joins TRBV28 and TRBJ2-7; 7 bases align to TRBD1. Germline assignment: CDR1 MDHEN and CDR2 SYDVKM. This CDR3 spans 14 amino acids. The trim removed 5 bases at V and 2 bases at J, leaving 6 bases unmatched. The CDR3 DNA follows: TGTGCCAGCAGTCGCCCCGGACAGGCCTACGAGCAGTACTTC. Translating gives CASSRPGQAYEQYF. The full variable domain, in which reference TRBV28 and TRBJ2-7 provide the parts outside the CDR3, is DVKVTQSSRYLVKRTGEKVFLECVQDMDHENMFWYRQDPGLGLRLIYFSYDVKMKEKGDIPEGYSVSREKKERFSLILESASTNQTSMYLCASSRPGQAYEQYFGPGTRLTVT.

This clonotype occurred a few times. The chain joins TRBV5-1 to TRBJ2-7, with D tentatively TRBD2 (6 bases). There are 16 residues in the CDR3. Per germline, CDR1 SGHRS and CDR2 YFSETQ. Deletions cut 0 bases from V and 0 bases from J, with 13 bases between. This CDR3 is CASSLASEDYSYEQYF. CDR3 in DNA: TGCGCCAGCAGCTTGGCCTCTGAGGACTACTCCTACGAGCAGTACTTC.

This clonotype was recorded at least ten times. The V and J genes are TRBV28 and TRBJ2-1; D is possibly TRBD2 (5 bases). CDR1 is MDHEN and CDR2 is SYDVKM in the germline V gene. Trimming took off 2 bases at V and 3 bases at J, with 11 bases between the two ends. The CDR3 extends over 15 amino acids. The DNA for the CDR3 is TGTGCCAGCAGTTTAGCCGGGATGAACTACAATGAGCAGTTCTTC. This encodes CASSLAGMNYNEQFF.

At least ten counts were recorded for this clonotype. This sequence joins TRBV29-1 and TRBJ2-7; TRBD2 is a possible D gene (6 bases). V lost 4 bases to trimming and J lost 6 bases, with 13 bases between them. CDR1 and CDR2 from the germline V gene are SQVTM and ANQGSEA. The CDR3 sequence is 12 residues long. The CDR3 DNA reads as TGCAGCGTTGGCGCGGGACCTACCGAGCAGTACTTC. Amino acids: CSVGAGPTEQYF.

This clonotype showed up many times. The chain uses TRBV6-1 and TRBJ2-6; D possibly corresponds to TRBD1 (5 bases). CDR1 and CDR2 (germline): MNHNS, SASEGT. The CDR3 consists of 17 residues. Trimming shortened V by 7 bases and J by 0 bases, and 16 bases separated the two germline ends. CDR3 nucleotide sequence: TGTGCCAGCATTCCGACAGTCGACAGCTCTGGGGCCAACGTCCTGACTTTC. This sequence encodes CASIPTVDSSGANVLTF.

This clonotype was counted at least ten times. The chain carries TRBV7-8 and TRBJ2-3; 7 bases map to TRBD2. The CDR3 runs to 15 residues. Per the germline V gene, CDR1 is SGHVS and CDR2 is FQNEAQ. V gave up 0 bases and J gave up 5 bases; unmatched junction bases: 5. CDR3 nucleotides: TGTGCCAGCAGCTTAGCGGGGGGGGACGGAGATACGCAGTATTTT. Amino acid sequence: CASSLAGGDGDTQYF.